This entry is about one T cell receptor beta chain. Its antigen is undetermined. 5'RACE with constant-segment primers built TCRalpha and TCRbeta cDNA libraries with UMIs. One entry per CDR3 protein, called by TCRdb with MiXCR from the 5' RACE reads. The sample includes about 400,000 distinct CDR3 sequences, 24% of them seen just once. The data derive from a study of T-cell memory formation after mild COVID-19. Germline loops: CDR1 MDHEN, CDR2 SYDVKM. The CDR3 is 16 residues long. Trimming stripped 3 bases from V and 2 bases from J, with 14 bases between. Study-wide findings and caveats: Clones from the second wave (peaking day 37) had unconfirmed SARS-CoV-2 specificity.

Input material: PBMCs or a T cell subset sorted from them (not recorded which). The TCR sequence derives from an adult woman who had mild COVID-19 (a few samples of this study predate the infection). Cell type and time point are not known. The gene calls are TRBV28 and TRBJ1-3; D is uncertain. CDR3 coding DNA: TGTGCCAGCAGTTTGGACCCCCGGGCGGCTGGAAACACCATATATTTT. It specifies CASSLDPRAAGNTIYF.